Below, 19 T cell receptor beta chains from the same sample are listed, as sequenced in a study of T cells in Graves' hyperthyroidism and ophthalmopathy. RNA transcripts were the template for amplifying TCR beta CDR3 regions. Initially, a first-round RT-PCR of the TCR CDR3 employed the HTBI primer set. MiXCR, run by TCRdb on the multiplex PCR reads, gives a single entry per CDR3 protein. The repertoire holds about 96,000 distinct CDR3 sequences, with roughly half as singletons. Sequencing was performed on blood. These receptor sequences come from a woman aged 40 to 55 with Graves' hyperthyroidism.

This clonotype was seen at least ten times. J is TRBJ2-2 and V is TRBV7-2, with D hard to call. Germline V gene lookup returns CDR1 SGHTA and CDR2 FQGNSA. This CDR3 has 18 residues. V was pared by 5 bases and J by 0 bases, with 19 bases between. The CDR3 loop reads CASSPTFTFSANTGELFF. The CDR3 coding sequence is TGTGCCAGCAGCCCGACTTTTACTTTTTCCGCGAACACCGGGGAGCTGTTTTTT.

This clonotype has a count of ten or more. The J gene is TRBJ2-7, the V gene TRBV19; 11 bases are shared with TRBD2. This CDR3 contains 14 residues. V gave up 7 bases and J gave up 2 bases; unmatched junction bases: 4. The germline V gene encodes CDR1 LNHDA and CDR2 SQIVND (reference sequence). The CDR3 here is CASTMTSGAYEQYF. For the CDR3, the DNA is TGTGCCAGTACTATGACTAGCGGGGCCTACGAGCAGTACTTC. Looking up the rest from reference TRBV19 and TRBJ2-7 gives the full variable domain: DGGITQSPKYLFRKEGQNVTLSCEQNLNHDAMYWYRQDPGQGLRLIYYSQIVNDFQKGDIAEGYSVSREKKESFPLTVTSAQKNPTAFYLCASTMTSGAYEQYFGPGTRLTVT.

This chain connects TRBV14 to TRBJ1-5, with a tentative D call TRBD1 (5 bases). This CDR3 is built from 13 residues. Trimming took off 4 bases at V and 9 bases at J, with 13 bases between the two ends. Per the germline V gene, CDR1 is SGHDN and CDR2 is FVKESK. As DNA, the CDR3 is TGTGCCAGCAGCCGTCTTGGCGGGGGGCCCCAGCATTTT. Residues: CASSRLGGGPQHF.

This clonotype was seen only a few times. This chain joins TRBV6-2 or TRBV6-3 and TRBJ2-5; 14 bases match TRBD2. The V gene's germline CDR1 is MNHEY and CDR2 SVGEGT. This CDR3 has 16 residues. The trim removed 4 bases at V and 5 bases at J, leaving 6 bases unmatched. CDR3 nucleotide sequence: TGTGCCAGCAGTTCGGGACTAGCGGGAGTCAGGGAGACCCAGTACTTC. Translated: CASSSGLAGVRETQYF.

The chain joins TRBV29-1 to TRBJ1-2; no reliable D call. Per the germline V gene, CDR1 is SQVTM and CDR2 is ANQGSEA. V was shortened by 6 bases and J by 1 base, with 6 bases between the two germline ends. This CDR3 spans 11 amino acids. The CDR3 loop is CSVQLNYGYTF. The CDR3 coding sequence is TGCAGCGTCCAACTTAACTATGGCTACACCTTC.

This clonotype was detected only once. The chain couples TRBV6-1 to TRBJ2-5; the D is unclear. The ends were cut back, 1 base at V and 1 base at J, with 4 bases in the middle. Per germline, CDR1 MNHNS and CDR2 SASEGT. The CDR3 extends over 13 amino acids. The DNA of the CDR3 is TGTGCCAGCAGTGAAGAACTCCAAGAGACCCAGTACTTC. Protein: CASSEELQETQYF.

There are many counts of this clonotype. The genes are TRBV10-3 and TRBJ1-2, with unresolved D. Trimming cost V 4 bases and J 0 bases, with 18 bases left between them. This CDR3 spans 17 amino acids. Germline CDR1 reads ENHRY; CDR2 reads SYGVKD. In DNA form, the CDR3 reads TGTGCCATCAGTGTGAGCTTGTCGGATCAAGCTAACTATGGCTACACCTTC. It yields the protein CAISVSLSDQANYGYTF.

CDR3 region: CASSYRDMNTEAFF. The CDR3 nucleotides are TGCGCCAGCAGCTATCGGGACATGAACACTGAAGCTTTCTTT. The chain recombines TRBV5-1 with TRBJ1-1; D is perhaps TRBD1 (6 bases). The V end lost 3 bases, the J end lost 0 bases, and 9 bases lay between the germline ends. Looked up from germline, CDR1 is SGHRS and CDR2 is YFSETQ. The CDR3 runs 14 residues.

The chain uses TRBV4-1 and TRBJ2-7, with D perhaps TRBD1 or TRBD2 (5 bases each). V shed 4 bases and J shed 1 base, with 11 bases lying between them. The CDR3 spans 14 residues. Germline V gene data show CDR1 as MGHRA and CDR2 as YSYEKL. The CDR3 DNA reads as TGCGCCAGCAGCCGGGACGCGTCATCCTACGAGCAGTACTTC. Its protein is CASSRDASSYEQYF.

This sequence joins TRBV10-3 and TRBJ1-4; 8 bases agree with TRBD1. J was trimmed by 5 bases and V by 6 bases; bases with no gene match: 8. The germline V gene has CDR1 ENHRY and CDR2 SYGVKD. The CDR3 has 15 residues. The CDR3 loop reads CAIRVTGALNEKLFF. The CDR3, as DNA: TGTGCCATCAGGGTGACAGGGGCCCTGAATGAAAAACTGTTTTTT.

The chain recombines TRBV15 with TRBJ1-2, with a possible D match to TRBD1 (6 bases). The CDR3 runs 13 residues. Germline V lookup: CDR1 LNHNV, CDR2 YYDKDF (reference sequence). V was clipped by 3 bases and J by 6 bases, with 11 bases between them. DNA of the CDR3: TGTGCCACCAGCAGTTACGCAGGGGATGGCTACACCTTC. Protein product: CATSSYAGDGYTF.

The V and J genes are TRBV15 and TRBJ1-1; D possibly corresponds to TRBD1 (5 bases). The germline gives CDR1 LNHNV, CDR2 YYDKDF (reference sequence). The CDR3 spans 12 residues. Trimming took 11 bases from V and 2 from J, leaving 12 bases between them. Here the CDR3 reads CALGRTNTEAFF. For the CDR3, the DNA is TGTGCCTTAGGCAGGACAAACACTGAAGCTTTCTTT.

This clonotype was counted many times. The chain joins TRBV7-8 to TRBJ2-7, with TRBD2 matching 7 bases. V shed 3 bases, J shed 4 bases, and the junction held 9 bases outside the gene matches. Germline values: CDR1 SGHVS, CDR2 FQNEAQ. This CDR3 comprises 15 residues. The CDR3 protein is CASSFFRSGNYEQYF. CDR3 sequence (DNA): TGTGCCAGCAGCTTTTTTCGGAGCGGGAATTACGAGCAGTACTTC.

This clonotype appeared a few times. The gene calls are TRBV7-8 and TRBJ1-1; the match to TRBD1 covers 7 bases. Per the germline V gene, CDR1 is SGHVS and CDR2 is FQNEAQ. CDR3 length: 11 amino acids. The V gene end was trimmed by 5 bases and the J gene end by 11 bases; junction bases not matched to a gene: 5. This CDR3 reads CASSHDRVAFF. The CDR3 bases are TGTGCCAGCAGCCACGACAGGGTGGCTTTCTTT.

Note on this clonotype: At one boundary the junction diverges from the germline segment, which might be a read error. The CDR3 is CASSLSRELLF. CDR3 coding DNA: TGTGCCAGCAGCTTGTCGCGGGAGCTGCTTTTT. The chain is built from TRBV7-2 and TRBJ2-2, with TRBD2 identical over 7 bases. The CDR3 spans 11 residues. CDR1 is SGHTA and CDR2 is FQGNSA in the germline V gene.

This clonotype was detected ten times or more. The chain carries TRBV29-1 and TRBJ2-5; D uncertain. The ends were cut back, 4 bases at V and 1 base at J, with 4 bases in the middle. The V gene's germline CDR1 is SQVTM and CDR2 ANQGSEA. The CDR3 consists of 11 residues. This chain's CDR3 is CSVAVQETQYF. The CDR3 DNA reads as TGCAGCGTTGCAGTCCAAGAGACCCAGTACTTC.

This clonotype was seen only once. J is TRBJ2-7 and V is TRBV20-1, with TRBD2 matching 8 bases. The CDR3 has 13 residues. The J segment lost 3 bases and the V segment lost 4 bases, leaving 5 bases of the junction unmatched. Germline assignment: CDR1 DFQATT and CDR2 SNEGSKA (reference sequence). For the CDR3, the DNA is TGCAGTGCTACACCGGGACTAGTCTACGAGCAGTACTTC. Translation: CSATPGLVYEQYF.

The table lists this clonotype with a count of one. The chain uses TRBV12-3 or TRBV12-4 and TRBJ2-5; 7 positions match TRBD2. Losses at the gene ends were 5 bases for V and 5 bases for J; bases not matched to a gene: 11. This CDR3 region has 15 residues. In DNA, the CDR3 is TGTGCCAGCAGTCCGCAGGCGGGAGTCAGGGAGACCCAGTACTTC. Its translation is CASSPQAGVRETQYF.

The V call is TRBV7-2, the J call TRBJ2-7; TRBD2 matches at 13 bases. Germline V CDR1 and CDR2: SGHTA, FQGNSA. After removal of 3 bases from V and 6 bases from J, the junction contained 2 bases not matched to a gene. This CDR3 is built from 14 residues. The CDR3 coding sequence is TGTGCCAGCAGCTTTGGGACTAGCGGGATCGAGCAGTACTTC. Residues: CASSFGTSGIEQYF.